The following is a T cell receptor beta chain sequence with its context. The data derive from a study of blood T cell repertoires in COVID-19. The table came from immunoSEQ multiplex PCR; TCRdb's copy has only in-frame clones and leaves some out. The sample shows 200,000 to 250,000 clones, about four fifths of them seen only once. This sequence originates from a woman aged 45 to 65 with acute COVID-19. Sequencing was carried out using PBMCs or T cells enriched from blood (not recorded which).

The CDR3 nucleotides are TGTGCCAGCAGCTTCTTCAGGGGCCGGACTGAAGCTTTCTTT. This sequence encodes CASSFFRGRTEAFF. This sequence joins TRBV7-2 and TRBJ1-1, with a weak D call TRBD1 (6 bases). This CDR3 comprises 14 residues. From germline, CDR1 is SGHTA and CDR2 FQGNSA. V was shortened by 3 bases and J by 5 bases, with 13 bases between the two germline ends.